The rows below give T cell receptor beta chains drawn from one sample of a study of shared clonotypes between healthy human individuals. Profiling relied on immunoSEQ multiplex PCR, and the TCRdb table lists in-frame clones only, not all of them. This sample has some 630,000 clones, with around 72% found just once. The material sequenced was memory CD4+ T cells sorted from blood. The receptors stem from a woman under 40 in good health. The CDR3 runs from the conserved cysteine through the conserved F or W. Some rows mark clone size as missing; the rest say once, few, many or name a class of expanded clone.

v_call: TRBV20-1
clone_size: -
cdr3_aa: CSASSGIGAFF

v_call: TRBV2
clone_size: -
cdr3_aa: CAITENTEAFF

v_call: TRBV10-3
clone_size: -
cdr3_aa: CAISVQKNTEAFF

v_call: TRBV5-6
clone_size: -
cdr3_aa: CASSAQGWGRQANEKLFF

v_call: TRBV5-6
clone_size: -
cdr3_aa: CASSLFETRVNTEAFF

v_call: TRBV10-3
clone_size: -
cdr3_aa: CAISGFSSNQPQHF

v_call: TRBV5-1
clone_size: -
cdr3_aa: CASSPEGRSWEETQYF

v_call: TRBV11-2
clone_size: -
cdr3_aa: CASSRSASTGGEQYF

v_call: TRBV9
clone_size: -
cdr3_aa: CASSVANGRVAGELFF

v_call: TRBV11-2
clone_size: -
cdr3_aa: CASSPEVGSRETQYF

v_call: TRBV18
clone_size: -
cdr3_aa: CASSTGGPTDTQYF

v_call: TRBV28
clone_size: -
cdr3_aa: CASTPGREETQYF

v_call: TRBV5-1
clone_size: -
cdr3_aa: CASSPGLAGYQETQYF

v_call: TRBV5-4
clone_size: few
cdr3_aa: CASSLIGSSRETQYF

v_call: TRBV11-2
clone_size: -
cdr3_aa: CASRSLAGGPHEQFF

v_call: TRBV11-1
clone_size: -
cdr3_aa: CASNRAGVETQYF

v_call: TRBV21-1
clone_size: -
cdr3_aa: CASSKPQERGYEQYF

v_call: TRBV28
clone_size: -
cdr3_aa: CASTPGGASGNNEQFF

v_call: TRBV30
clone_size: -
cdr3_aa: CAWRTPGNTIYF

v_call: TRBV6-1
clone_size: few
cdr3_aa: CASHRDSNQPQHF

v_call: TRBV11-2
clone_size: -
cdr3_aa: CASSSLAGGSDTQYF

v_call: TRBV2
clone_size: -
cdr3_aa: CASSEPGSLVSPLHF

v_call: TRBV9
clone_size: -
cdr3_aa: CASSVEGQSSTDTQYF

v_call: TRBV28
clone_size: -
cdr3_aa: CASRTQGAGGTEAFF

v_call: TRBV18
clone_size: -
cdr3_aa: CASSPSRGTSNEQFF